The rows below give T cell receptor beta chains drawn from one sample of a study of T cell responses to AZD1222 COVID-19 vaccine. The protocol was immunoSEQ multiplex PCR, while the TCRdb copy is restricted to in-frame clones and leaves out a portion. The sample lists more than 85,000 clones; around 90% were seen once. The material sequenced was peripheral blood, taken 28 days after the second AZD1222 dose. The receptor set was obtained from an adult who received the AZD1222 COVID-19 vaccine. Each CDR3 is given with its conserved first and last residue. The D gene is left open where the match is weak. Expanded clones are given a class, and other clones once, few, many or no size at all.

d_gene | abundance | len | j_gene | v_gene | CDR3nt | CDR3aa
NA | NA | 16 | TRBJ1-1 | TRBV3-1/TRBV3-2 | TGTGCCAGCAGCCAAGCCGGCGACAGGCTCCACACTGAAGCTTTCTTT | CASSQAGDRLHTEAFF
TRBD1 | once | 15 | TRBJ2-2 | TRBV13 | TGTGCCAGCAGCTTACAGGGGGCGATTCTCGGGGAGCTGTTTTTT | CASSLQGAILGELFF
TRBD1 | once | 18 | TRBJ1-1 | TRBV7-9 | TGTGCCAGCAGTCGAGTAAGCGGACAGGGGGTAAAGGACACTGAAGCTTTCTTT | CASSRVSGQGVKDTEAFF
NA | NA | 12 | TRBJ2-7 | TRBV6-5 | TGTGCCAGCAGTTATCTTGCCTACGAGCAGTACTTC | CASSYLAYEQYF
NA | NA | 12 | TRBJ2-1 | TRBV27 | TGTGCCAGCAGACCTAACTACAATGAGCAGTTCTTC | CASRPNYNEQFF
TRBD2 | NA | 18 | TRBJ2-5 | TRBV4-1 | TGCGCCAGCACCCAAGTAGGGCTAGCGGGGGCCGAAGCAGAGACCCAGTACTTC | CASTQVGLAGAEAETQYF
NA | NA | 13 | TRBJ2-5 | TRBV7-9 | TGTGCCAGCAGCTCAAGACAGTGGGAGACCCAGTACTTC | CASSSRQWETQYF
NA | NA | 13 | TRBJ1-1 | TRBV5-4 | TGTGCCAGCAGCGGACAGAGGAACACTGAAGCTTTCTTT | CASSGQRNTEAFF
TRBD1 | few | 17 | TRBJ1-1 | TRBV24-1 | TGTGCCACCAGTGAGGTCCGACAGGGGTCGGGGAACACTGAAGCTTTCTTT | CATSEVRQGSGNTEAFF
NA | few | 15 | TRBJ1-2 | TRBV11-2 | TGTGCCAGCAGCCCAGACGGGGGGGATCCGTGGGGCTACACCTTC | CASSPDGGDPWGYTF
NA | NA | 16 | TRBJ1-2 | TRBV13 | TGTGCCAGCAGCTTAGGACGGGAGGGGGTTCAGGATGGCTACACCTTC | CASSLGREGVQDGYTF
NA | NA | 15 | TRBJ1-2 | TRBV11-2 | TGTGCCAGCAGCTTAGGGGGACACTCTAACTATGGCTACACCTTC | CASSLGGHSNYGYTF